A selection of T cell receptor beta chains follows, all from one sample in a study of blood T cells in healthy people across ages. TCRdb redid the calling of the 5' RACE reads with MiXCR, one entry per CDR3 protein. The table records about 680,000 distinct CDR3 sequences, 45% to 50% of them present only once. Source material: blood. Receptors were obtained from a woman aged 55-70 years in good health. The CDR3 runs from the conserved cysteine through the conserved F or W. A D gene is named only where the DNA matches it firmly. Only part of the rows carry a size: once, few, many, or a class if the clone is expanded.

cdr3_aa: CSALEDSYNEQFF; cdr3_nt: TGCAGTGCTCTAGAAGACAGTTACAATGAGCAGTTCTTC; d_call: .; clone_size: .; cdr3_length: 13; v_call: TRBV20-1; j_call: TRBJ2-1
cdr3_aa: CASSPGVIYNEQFF; cdr3_nt: TGTGCCAGCTCACCTGGAGTTATCTACAATGAGCAGTTCTTC; d_call: .; clone_size: .; cdr3_length: 14; v_call: TRBV18; j_call: TRBJ2-1
cdr3_aa: CVSSSTGGSGYEQYF; cdr3_nt: TGTGTCAGCAGCTCAACAGGGGGCTCAGGTTACGAGCAGTACTTC; d_call: TRBD1; clone_size: .; cdr3_length: 15; v_call: TRBV7-3; j_call: TRBJ2-7
cdr3_aa: CAISERDPSTDTQYF; cdr3_nt: TGTGCCATCAGTGAAAGGGACCCGAGCACGGATACGCAGTATTTT; d_call: .; clone_size: .; cdr3_length: 15; v_call: TRBV10-3; j_call: TRBJ2-3
cdr3_aa: CASSPASTDTQYF; cdr3_nt: TGTGCCAGCAGCCCCGCTAGCACAGATACGCAGTATTTT; d_call: .; clone_size: many; cdr3_length: 13; v_call: TRBV7-2; j_call: TRBJ2-3
cdr3_aa: CASSLGQGQNNEQFF; cdr3_nt: TGCGCCAGCAGCTTGGGACAGGGCCAGAACAATGAGCAGTTCTTC; d_call: TRBD1; clone_size: .; cdr3_length: 15; v_call: TRBV5-1; j_call: TRBJ2-1
cdr3_aa: CASSTGADRGWQETQYF; cdr3_nt: TGTGCCAGCAGCACAGGGGCGGACAGGGGTTGGCAAGAGACCCAGTACTTC; d_call: TRBD1; clone_size: many; cdr3_length: 17; v_call: TRBV5-5; j_call: TRBJ2-5
cdr3_aa: CASSETGQGALGYTF; cdr3_nt: TGTGCCAGCAGCGAAACGGGACAGGGGGCTCTTGGCTACACCTTC; d_call: TRBD1; clone_size: .; cdr3_length: 15; v_call: TRBV9; j_call: TRBJ1-2
cdr3_aa: CASVLSMNTEAFF; cdr3_nt: TGTGCCAGCGTCCTGAGTATGAACACTGAAGCTTTCTTT; d_call: .; clone_size: .; cdr3_length: 13; v_call: TRBV2; j_call: TRBJ1-1
cdr3_aa: CASKLGRENTEAFF; cdr3_nt: TGTGCCAGCAAATTGGGCAGAGAGAACACTGAAGCTTTCTTT; d_call: .; clone_size: .; cdr3_length: 14; v_call: TRBV6-1; j_call: TRBJ1-1
cdr3_aa: CASSLGLAVSSYEQYF; cdr3_nt: TGTGCCAGCAGCCTGGGGCTAGCGGTTAGCTCCTACGAGCAGTACTTC; d_call: TRBD2; clone_size: few; cdr3_length: 16; v_call: TRBV11-2; j_call: TRBJ2-7
cdr3_aa: CASSPPGRERETQYF; cdr3_nt: TGTGCCAGCAGCCCACCTGGGCGGGAGCGTGAGACCCAGTACTTC; d_call: TRBD2; clone_size: few; cdr3_length: 15; v_call: TRBV28; j_call: TRBJ2-5
cdr3_aa: CSAGLAGTYEQYF; cdr3_nt: TGCAGTGCTGGGCTAGCGGGAACCTACGAGCAGTACTTC; d_call: TRBD2; clone_size: .; cdr3_length: 13; v_call: TRBV20-1; j_call: TRBJ2-7
cdr3_aa: CASSFGVGANYGYTF; cdr3_nt: TGTGCCAGCAGCTTTGGGGTGGGTGCCAACTATGGCTACACCTTC; d_call: .; clone_size: few; cdr3_length: 15; v_call: TRBV7-2; j_call: TRBJ1-2
cdr3_aa: CASSFTRGGNYEQYF; cdr3_nt: TGTGCCAGCAGCTTCACCAGGGGGGGGAACTACGAGCAGTACTTC; d_call: .; clone_size: .; cdr3_length: 15; v_call: TRBV7-8; j_call: TRBJ2-7
cdr3_aa: CASSSGGLGHNEQFF; cdr3_nt: TGTGCCAGCAGCTCGGGAGGGTTAGGACACAATGAGCAGTTCTTC; d_call: TRBD2; clone_size: few; cdr3_length: 15; v_call: TRBV6-5; j_call: TRBJ2-1
cdr3_aa: CSVEPGQGYEQYF; cdr3_nt: TGCAGCGTTGAGCCGGGACAGGGATACGAGCAGTACTTC; d_call: TRBD1; clone_size: many; cdr3_length: 13; v_call: TRBV29-1; j_call: TRBJ2-7
cdr3_aa: CASSSPLDPLYNEQFF; cdr3_nt: TGTGCCAGCAGTTCCCCTTTAGACCCGCTTTACAATGAGCAGTTCTTC; d_call: .; clone_size: .; cdr3_length: 16; v_call: TRBV6-5; j_call: TRBJ2-1
cdr3_aa: CASSPEGYGYTF; cdr3_nt: TGTGCCAGCAGCCCCGAGGGCTATGGCTACACCTTC; d_call: .; clone_size: .; cdr3_length: 12; v_call: TRBV6-1; j_call: TRBJ1-2
cdr3_aa: CASKSGTSGPAGIGEQFF; cdr3_nt: TGTGCCAGCAAATCCGGGACTAGCGGACCGGCGGGGATTGGTGAGCAGTTCTTC; d_call: TRBD2; clone_size: .; cdr3_length: 18; v_call: TRBV12-3/TRBV12-4; j_call: TRBJ2-1
cdr3_aa: CATSDAGTSSYGYTF; cdr3_nt: TGTGCCACCAGTGATGCCGGGACATCTTCATATGGCTACACCTTC; d_call: .; clone_size: .; cdr3_length: 15; v_call: TRBV24-1; j_call: TRBJ1-2
cdr3_aa: CASSGTGGSEKLFF; cdr3_nt: TGTGCCAGCAGCGGGACAGGGGGCAGCGAAAAACTGTTTTTT; d_call: TRBD1; clone_size: few; cdr3_length: 14; v_call: TRBV2; j_call: TRBJ1-4
cdr3_aa: CAWTGRETQYF; cdr3_nt: TGTGCCTGGACAGGGCGGGAGACCCAGTACTTC; d_call: .; clone_size: .; cdr3_length: 11; v_call: TRBV30; j_call: TRBJ2-5
cdr3_aa: CASSLQGQGWDAQYF; cdr3_nt: TGTGCCAGCAGCCTACAAGGACAGGGGTGGGACGCGCAGTATTTT; d_call: TRBD1; clone_size: few; cdr3_length: 15; v_call: TRBV28; j_call: TRBJ2-3
cdr3_aa: CASGVLSSYEQYF; cdr3_nt: TGTGCCAGCGGCGTTCTATCCTCCTACGAGCAGTACTTC; d_call: .; clone_size: .; cdr3_length: 13; v_call: TRBV12-3/TRBV12-4; j_call: TRBJ2-7
cdr3_aa: CASSQSVGETQYF; cdr3_nt: TGTGCCAGCAGCCAATCTGTAGGGGAGACCCAGTACTTC; d_call: .; clone_size: .; cdr3_length: 13; v_call: TRBV4-2; j_call: TRBJ2-5
cdr3_aa: CASSLLGQGYYEQYF; cdr3_nt: TGTGCCAGCAGTTTATTGGGACAGGGTTATTACGAGCAGTACTTC; d_call: TRBD1; clone_size: .; cdr3_length: 15; v_call: TRBV28; j_call: TRBJ2-7
cdr3_aa: CASSLRGGLAWQETQYF; cdr3_nt: TGTGCCAGCAGTTTACGGGGGGGACTAGCTTGGCAAGAGACCCAGTACTTC; d_call: TRBD2; clone_size: .; cdr3_length: 17; v_call: TRBV12-3/TRBV12-4; j_call: TRBJ2-5
cdr3_aa: CSARDPSVRQPQHF; cdr3_nt: TGCAGTGCTAGAGATCCCTCGGTAAGACAGCCCCAGCATTTT; d_call: .; clone_size: .; cdr3_length: 14; v_call: TRBV20-1; j_call: TRBJ1-5
cdr3_aa: CASSQPWRPEQYYEQYF; cdr3_nt: TGCGCCAGCAGTCAACCCTGGCGGCCGGAACAATACTACGAGCAGTACTTC; d_call: .; clone_size: few; cdr3_length: 17; v_call: TRBV23-1; j_call: TRBJ2-7
cdr3_aa: CASKQGADGYTF; cdr3_nt: TGTGCCAGTAAACAGGGGGCTGATGGCTACACCTTC; d_call: TRBD1; clone_size: .; cdr3_length: 12; v_call: TRBV2; j_call: TRBJ1-2
cdr3_aa: CASSTASGSGANVLTF; cdr3_nt: TGCGCCAGCAGCACAGCGTCAGGGTCGGGGGCCAACGTCCTGACTTTC; d_call: .; clone_size: .; cdr3_length: 16; v_call: TRBV4-1; j_call: TRBJ2-6
cdr3_aa: CASSFASGSPGEQFF; cdr3_nt: TGTGCCAGCAGTTTTGCTAGCGGGTCGCCAGGTGAGCAGTTCTTC; d_call: TRBD2; clone_size: once; cdr3_length: 15; v_call: TRBV12-3/TRBV12-4; j_call: TRBJ2-1
cdr3_aa: CASSFLTQGTDTQYF; cdr3_nt: TGTGCCAGCAGTTTCCTAACCCAGGGAACAGATACGCAGTATTTT; d_call: .; clone_size: many; cdr3_length: 15; v_call: TRBV7-2; j_call: TRBJ2-3
cdr3_aa: CASSLGIAGSSYEQYF; cdr3_nt: TGTGCCAGCAGCTTAGGTATAGCGGGAAGCTCCTACGAGCAGTACTTC; d_call: TRBD2; clone_size: .; cdr3_length: 16; v_call: TRBV7-6; j_call: TRBJ2-7
cdr3_aa: CSAIDRDPYEQYF; cdr3_nt: TGCAGTGCGATCGACAGGGACCCCTACGAGCAGTACTTC; d_call: TRBD1; clone_size: few; cdr3_length: 13; v_call: TRBV20-1; j_call: TRBJ2-7
cdr3_aa: CASSSSTSGFYNEQFF; cdr3_nt: TGTGCCAGCAGCTCCTCGACTAGCGGATTCTACAATGAGCAGTTCTTC; d_call: TRBD2; clone_size: .; cdr3_length: 16; v_call: TRBV7-8; j_call: TRBJ2-1
cdr3_aa: CASSPGRSQGRGDTEAFF; cdr3_nt: TGTGCCAGCAGCCCGGGCCGGTCGCAGGGCCGGGGAGACACTGAAGCTTTCTTT; d_call: .; clone_size: .; cdr3_length: 18; v_call: TRBV7-9; j_call: TRBJ1-1
cdr3_aa: CASNLDSSYNEQYF; cdr3_nt: TGTGCCAGCAACCTGGACAGCTCCTACAATGAGCAGTACTTC; d_call: .; clone_size: .; cdr3_length: 14; v_call: TRBV2; j_call: TRBJ2-7
cdr3_aa: CASSPGGITAPGGYTF; cdr3_nt: TGTGCCAGCAGTCCAGGGGGGATAACAGCCCCTGGTGGCTACACCTTC; d_call: TRBD1; clone_size: .; cdr3_length: 16; v_call: TRBV2; j_call: TRBJ1-2
cdr3_aa: CASSQDLTRPGTQYF; cdr3_nt: TGCGCCAGCAGCCAAGATCTTACTCGCCCGGGGACGCAGTATTTT; d_call: .; clone_size: .; cdr3_length: 15; v_call: TRBV4-3; j_call: TRBJ2-3
cdr3_aa: CASSRTGTPNQPQHF; cdr3_nt: TGTGCCAGCAGCCGTACCGGGACGCCCAATCAGCCCCAGCATTTT; d_call: .; clone_size: many; cdr3_length: 15; v_call: TRBV3-1; j_call: TRBJ1-5
cdr3_aa: CASSPTGQFSSGANVLTF; cdr3_nt: TGTGCCAGCAGCCCCACGGGACAGTTCAGCTCTGGGGCCAACGTCCTGACTTTC; d_call: TRBD1; clone_size: many; cdr3_length: 18; v_call: TRBV6-2/TRBV6-3; j_call: TRBJ2-6
cdr3_aa: CASTPRAGRGYEQYF; cdr3_nt: TGTGCCAGCACCCCCCGTGCGGGGAGAGGCTACGAGCAGTACTTC; d_call: .; clone_size: .; cdr3_length: 15; v_call: TRBV28; j_call: TRBJ2-7
cdr3_aa: CSVGGRHTDTQYF; cdr3_nt: TGCAGCGTTGGAGGGAGGCACACAGATACGCAGTATTTT; d_call: .; clone_size: many; cdr3_length: 13; v_call: TRBV29-1; j_call: TRBJ2-3
cdr3_aa: CASSLTAGGTEAFF; cdr3_nt: TGTGCCAGCAGCTTAACGGCCGGGGGTACTGAAGCTTTCTTT; d_call: .; clone_size: many; cdr3_length: 14; v_call: TRBV7-3; j_call: TRBJ1-1
cdr3_aa: CASSVVPNTGELFF; cdr3_nt: TGTGCCAGCAGCGTAGTACCAAACACCGGGGAGCTGTTTTTT; d_call: .; clone_size: .; cdr3_length: 14; v_call: TRBV9; j_call: TRBJ2-2
cdr3_aa: CSVDTNDGYTF; cdr3_nt: TGCAGCGTTGATACGAATGATGGCTACACCTTC; d_call: .; clone_size: .; cdr3_length: 11; v_call: TRBV29-1; j_call: TRBJ1-2
cdr3_aa: CASSFKDRQTTGELFF; cdr3_nt: TGTGCCAGCAGTTTTAAGGACAGGCAAACAACCGGGGAGCTGTTTTTT; d_call: TRBD1; clone_size: .; cdr3_length: 16; v_call: TRBV27; j_call: TRBJ2-2
cdr3_aa: CASSFRGFEQYF; cdr3_nt: TGTGCCAGCAGTTTCCGCGGTTTCGAGCAGTACTTC; d_call: .; clone_size: few; cdr3_length: 12; v_call: TRBV27; j_call: TRBJ2-7
cdr3_aa: CASRRTEYYEQYF; cdr3_nt: TGTGCCAGCAGGCGGACAGAATATTACGAGCAGTACTTC; d_call: .; clone_size: many; cdr3_length: 13; v_call: TRBV12-3/TRBV12-4; j_call: TRBJ2-7